This T cell receptor (beta chain) was captured by sequencing in a study of CD8 T cells in ankylosing spondylitis. CDR1 is MGHRA and CDR2 is YSYEKL in the germline V gene. Trimming took 1 base from V and 9 from J; bases not matched to a gene: 5. This CDR3 spans 14 amino acids. Findings and caveats of the study: Within ankylosing spondylitis blood, a TCR beta motif made up of eight highly homologous variants appeared to be characteristic. A subset of motif variants has previously been described in the synovial fluid and blood of reactive arthritis. Clones that were linked to disease were CD8+ and were relatively rare in peripheral blood.

This clonotype came up a few times. The antigen is not known. Quantitative 5'-RACE with molecular barcodes was used to make the TCR beta libraries. TCRdb independently ran MiXCR on the 5' RACE reads; one entry per CDR3 protein. The repertoire holds some 240,000 distinct CDR3 sequences, with about 20% as singletons. This chain uses TRBV4-1 with TRBJ2-1; 8 bases align to TRBD2. The TCR was taken from a male donor with ankylosing spondylitis or in good health (not recorded which). The sequenced material came from blood, either unsorted or a sorted T cell fraction (not recorded which). For the CDR3, the DNA is TGCGCCAGCAGCCAAGCTGGTCTAGCGGGTGAGCAGTTCTTC. It encodes CASSQAGLAGEQFF.